The 7 T cell receptor beta chains listed next were all sequenced from one sample in a study of blood T cell repertoires in COVID-19. Clones were sequenced by immunoSEQ multiplex PCR, and TCRdb holds only the in-frame ones, with some missing. The data show 150,000 to 200,000 clones, approximately 87% seen once. Sequenced: peripheral blood. These receptors originate from a man aged 18-30 years with active or convalescent COVID-19.

The rearrangement uses TRBV5-5 and TRBJ1-2; a weak D match, TRBD1 (6 bases). The length of the CDR3 is 15 residues. The V gene lost 4 bases and the J gene lost 1 base, with 14 bases spanning the gap. Looked up from germline, CDR1 is SGHKS and CDR2 is YYEKEE (reference sequence). This CDR3 reads CASSPTGQSNYGYTF. The CDR3 nucleotides are TGTGCCAGCAGCCCAACAGGGCAGAGTAACTATGGCTACACCTTC.

The J gene is TRBJ2-2, the V gene TRBV29-1; 9 bases align to TRBD1. Germline CDR1 is SQVTM and CDR2 is ANQGSEA. Trimming took 1 base from V and 4 from J; bases not matched to a gene: 7. The CDR3 consists of 16 residues. CDR3 nucleotide sequence: TGCAGCGTTGAAGTGGCGGGACAGGGCATCACCGGGGAGCTGTTTTTT. Translating gives CSVEVAGQGITGELFF.

This clone was recorded only once. J is TRBJ2-3 and V is TRBV3-1 (or the pseudogene TRBV3-2); 14 bases map to TRBD2. The CDR3 is made up of 18 amino acids. Germline V lookup: CDR1 LGHDT, CDR2 YNNKEL (reference sequence). The trim removed 5 bases at V and 5 bases at J, leaving 12 bases unmatched. Here the CDR3 DNA reads TGTGCCAGCAGCGCCCCGGGACTAGCGGGAGCGGTGCAAGATACGCAGTATTTT. The encoded protein is CASSAPGLAGAVQDTQYF.

This rearrangement joins TRBV7-9 to TRBJ1-6; 9 bases fit TRBD1. J was trimmed by 9 bases and V by 4 bases; bases with no gene match: 7. The CDR3 spans 15 residues. In germline, CDR1 is SEHNR, CDR2 FQNEAQ (reference sequence). This CDR3 reads CASSSGTGFSSPLHF. CDR3 bases: TGTGCCAGCAGCTCCGGGACAGGGTTTAGTTCACCCCTCCACTTT.

The chain joins TRBV19 to TRBJ2-7; TRBD2 matches 12 bases. CDR3 size: 18 residues. Germline V gives CDR1 LNHDA, CDR2 SQIVND (reference sequence). The ends lost 6 bases at V and 0 bases at J; junction bases unmatched: 12. CDR3 residues: CASSLEPPGLAGSYEQYF. Written as DNA, the CDR3 is TGTGCCAGTAGCTTAGAGCCCCCGGGACTAGCGGGCTCCTACGAGCAGTACTTC.

The chain is built from TRBV24-1 and TRBJ2-7; a weak D match, TRBD2 (6 bases). This CDR3 has 16 amino acids. V lost 4 bases, J lost 1 base, and 16 bases lay in between. CDR1 is KGHDR, CDR2 SFDVKD, per germline. CDR3 loop: CATSDAGTEKSYEQYF. CDR3 nucleotide sequence: TGTGCCACCAGTGACGCGGGGACCGAAAAATCCTACGAGCAGTACTTC.

The chain uses TRBV6-5 and TRBJ1-1; unclear D gene. Between the trimmed V and J ends, which lost 0 bases and 3 bases, there was a span of 8 bases. The CDR3 has 14 residues. Germline CDR1 and CDR2: MNHEY and SVGAGI. DNA of the CDR3: TGTGCCAGCAGTTACTCCTCCCCGGACACTGAAGCTTTCTTT. Its translation is CASSYSSPDTEAFF.